One T cell receptor (beta chain) is described in this entry. Its target antigen remains unknown. No base quality values were provided; no much bigger clone lies one nucleotide off. There are 15 amino acids in the CDR3, from cysteine to phenylalanine inclusive. Solely the CDR3 DNA is kept, with 45 bases framed from the first base. As encoded in the germline V gene, CDR1 is LGHNA while CDR2 is YSLEER. V lost 3 bases and J lost 4 bases, and the count of bases not matched to a germline gene is 6. Whole blood was collected in K2EDTA tubes by collaborating institutions according to the institutions' own protocols. For TCRbeta analysis, collaborator samples were shipped as frozen whole blood, as isolated PBMCs, or as DNA extracted from either sample type. The data originate from a study of blood T cell repertoires in COVID-19 (dated by TCRdb to the early 2020s). Context from the whole study: Samples covering the acute and convalescent phases of COVID-19 were provided by collaborators in the United States, Italy and Spain. The repertoires were released in a freely available public database meant as a resource for research on the immune response to SARS-CoV-2. Samples were obtained from the ongoing ImmuneRACE study (first 160 participants) and from about 1,300 subjects provided by 6 global collaborators. HLA class I and class II types, where available, came from metadata supplied by the sample provider rather than from assay-based typing. The material from the prospective study consisted of cDNA or gDNA derived from T cells, B-cell-depleted T cells, or PBMCs. Deeply sampled blood TCRbeta repertoires from subjects exposed to, actively infected with, or recovered from COVID-19 were included in the dataset. A de-identified subject ID, COVID-19 status, age in years and sex were almost always included in the sample metadata. Summary of the overall study and its limitations: The amount of clinical and demographic metadata varied by source and participant and was provided uncurated.

TCRbeta CDR3 regions were amplified from genomic DNA by means of the immunoSEQ Assay, a bias-controlled multiplex PCR. The original methods were these. The number of nucleated cells in each sample was estimated by amplification of reference gene primers within the assay. To quantify the absolute abundance of each unique TCRbeta CDR3 rearrangement, sequence reads were collapsed and filtered. For each sample, productive Simpson clonality was calculated as the square root of Simpson's diversity index over productive rearrangements. TCRdb re-hosts the immuneACCESS table, in-frame sequences only. Its copies lack some clones; in the studies checked, an unresolved V gene accounts for under half of them, and the cause for the rest is not known. V, J and clone size were drawn from that table, and D and trimming were deduced from the DNA. Recorded for this sample are roughly 74,000 clones; just over 85% of them occurred a single time. The ten most abundant clones make up roughly 2.1% of the sample.

The V gene is TRBV4-3 and the J gene is TRBJ2-7; 10 of the junction bases match TRBD2. Sequenced input: peripheral blood. This TCR came from a woman aged 80 or older with active or convalescent COVID-19. The CDR3 in this case is CASSHASGRKYEQYF. The DNA is TGCGCCAGCAGCCATGCTAGCGGGAGAAAGTACGAGCAGTACTTC.